This T cell receptor beta chain emerged from a study of shared clonotypes between healthy human individuals. The study, taken as a whole, reports: Memory subsets had estimated richness that was generally smaller than that of naive subsets.

In the case of this clone: Its antigen remains unknown.

Clones were sequenced by immunoSEQ multiplex PCR, and TCRdb holds only the in-frame ones, with some missing. The sample consists of 2,500,000 or so clones, less than 95% of them appearing once. The TCR originated in a man younger than 30 in good health. Some clones in this sample may be carry-over from other donors' samples. Input material: naive CD4+ T cells from PBMCs. Subset meaning: CD45RA+ positively selected.

The CDR3 protein is CASSQRTGGYEQYF. As DNA, the CDR3 is TGTGCCAGCAGCCAACGGACAGGGGGATACGAGCAGTACTTC. The chain joins TRBV2 to TRBJ2-7, with 10 bases identical to TRBD1. Trimming took 6 bases from V and 4 from J; bases not matched to a gene: 6. Germline lookup yields CDR1 SNHLY and CDR2 FYNNEI. This CDR3 is 14 amino acids long.